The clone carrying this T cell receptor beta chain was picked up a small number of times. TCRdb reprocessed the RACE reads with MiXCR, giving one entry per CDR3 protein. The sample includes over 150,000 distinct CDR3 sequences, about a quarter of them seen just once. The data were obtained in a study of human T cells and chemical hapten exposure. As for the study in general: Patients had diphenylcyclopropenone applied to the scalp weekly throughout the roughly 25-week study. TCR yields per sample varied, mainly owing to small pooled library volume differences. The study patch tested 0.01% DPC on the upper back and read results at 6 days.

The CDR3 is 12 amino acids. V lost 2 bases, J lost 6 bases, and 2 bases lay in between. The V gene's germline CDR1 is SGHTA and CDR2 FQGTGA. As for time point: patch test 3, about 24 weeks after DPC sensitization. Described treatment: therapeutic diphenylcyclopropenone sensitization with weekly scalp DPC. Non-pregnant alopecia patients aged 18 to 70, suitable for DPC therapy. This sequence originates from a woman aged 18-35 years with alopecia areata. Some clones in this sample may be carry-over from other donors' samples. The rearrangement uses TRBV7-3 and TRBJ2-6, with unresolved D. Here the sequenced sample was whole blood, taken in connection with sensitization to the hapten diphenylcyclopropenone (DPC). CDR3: CASSLAANVLTF. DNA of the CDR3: TGTGCCAGCAGCTTAGCGGCCAACGTCCTGACTTTC. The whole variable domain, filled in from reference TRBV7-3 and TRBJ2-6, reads GAGVSQTPSNKVTEKGKYVELRCDPISGHTALYWYRQSLGQGPEFLIYFQGTGAADDSGLPNDRFFAVRPEGSVSTLKIQRTERGDSAVYLCASSLAANVLTFGAGSRLTVL.